The T cell receptor beta chain under discussion was sequenced for a study of vaccination effects on CD4 cells after COVID-19. Sequencing was preceded by expansion of antigen-specific CD4+ T cells with viral peptide pools in the ViraFEST assay. Subsequent to roughly 9 days of culture, CD4+ T cells were isolated. The person's infection with SARS-CoV-2, confirmed by PCR, took place between March and December 2020. The authors exchanged half the medium for IL-2 medium on days 3 and 7. TCRdb's copy holds only in-frame clones and misses some; the assay was immunoSEQ multiplex PCR. This table holds some 40,000 clones, around 67% found once. This clone was recorded a few times. The antigen remains undetermined. The CDR3 totals 16 residues. Trimming stripped 4 bases from V and 5 bases from J, with 15 bases between. Per germline, CDR1 MNHNS and CDR2 SASEGT.

The chain carries TRBV6-1 and TRBJ1-6, with TRBD1 as a possible D gene (6 bases). Sequences were derived from CD4+ T cells from PBMCs cultured with a peptide pool, sampled before COVID-19 vaccination. The receptor comes from a human donor who had a prior SARS-CoV-2 infection. This CDR3 is CASSVFWTDNNSPLHF. CDR3 DNA sequence: TGTGCCAGCAGTGTTTTTTGGACAGACAATAATTCACCCCTCCACTTT.